These T cell receptor beta chains were read from a single sample in a study of blood T cells in healthy people across ages. TCRdb fed the 5' RACE reads into MiXCR, producing one record per CDR3 protein. The sample lists approximately 800,000 distinct CDR3 sequences, approximately 25% seen once, with more than 3% in the top ten. These data also formed part of another study, on T cells of mothers and their children.

Sample: blood. The source of these receptors is a boy younger than 18 in good health. The CDR3 runs from the conserved cysteine through the conserved F or W. The D gene is left open where the match is weak. Not every row has a clone size; where given, it reads once, few, many or a size class.

size	V	D	J	CDR3	DNA
few	TRBV2	TRBD1	TRBJ2-4	CASSGTGDRDIQYF	TGTGCCAGCAGTGGGACAGGGGATCGGGACATTCAGTACTTC
.	TRBV21-1	.	TRBJ2-7	CASSKRSRGPYEQYF	TGTGCCAGCAGCAAACGGAGCAGGGGGCCCTACGAGCAGTACTTC
few	TRBV5-1	.	TRBJ2-1	CASSLEGPGFNEQFF	TGCGCCAGCAGCTTGGAAGGTCCAGGGTTTAATGAGCAGTTCTTC
.	TRBV2	.	TRBJ2-1	CARIGQNSSYNEQFF	TGTGCCAGGATTGGACAGAACTCCTCTTACAATGAGCAGTTCTTC
.	TRBV18	.	TRBJ2-1	CASSPPAASYNGQFF	TGTGCCAGCTCACCACCGGCAGCTTCCTACAATGGGCAGTTCTTC
.	TRBV12-3/TRBV12-4	.	TRBJ2-6	CASSLGSGANALTF	TGTGCCAGCAGTTTAGGGTCTGGGGCCAACGCCCTGACTTTC
.	TRBV7-2	.	TRBJ2-5	CASSQVATQYF	TGTGCCAGCAGCCAGGTTGCGACCCAGTACTTC
.	TRBV6-2/TRBV6-3	.	TRBJ2-2	CASSYPTGPLGAELFF	TGTGCCAGCAGTTACCCGACCGGGCCCCTGGGGGCGGAGCTGTTTTTT
many	TRBV7-2	.	TRBJ2-6	CASSPRTSGANVLTF	TGTGCCAGCAGCCCCCGTACCTCTGGGGCCAACGTCCTGACCTTC
few	TRBV4-3	TRBD2	TRBJ2-1	CASSHGLAGWDEQFF	TGCGCCAGCAGCCACGGACTAGCGGGATGGGATGAGCAGTTCTTC
.	TRBV29-1	TRBD1	TRBJ1-2	CSAAWTGSGYTF	TGCAGCGCCGCCTGGACAGGGTCGGGCTACACCTTC
once	TRBV7-2	TRBD1	TRBJ1-1	CASRQGGGTEAFF	TGTGCCAGCAGACAGGGGGGAGGCACTGAAGCTTTCTTT
.	TRBV3-1	TRBD1	TRBJ2-4	CASRPTGGGIQYF	TGTGCCAGCAGACCGACAGGGGGGGGCATTCAGTACTTC
few	TRBV20-1	.	TRBJ2-5	CSAPGWQGKETQYF	TGCAGTGCACCGGGGTGGCAGGGGAAAGAGACCCAGTACTTC
few	TRBV29-1	TRBD1	TRBJ1-1	CSVEGAGGVRTEAFF	TGCAGCGTTGAAGGTGCAGGGGGCGTGCGAACTGAAGCTTTCTTT
.	TRBV4-3	.	TRBJ2-7	CASSQDRVGLSSYEQYF	TGCGCCAGCAGCCAAGATCGGGTCGGGTTAAGTTCCTACGAGCAGTACTTC